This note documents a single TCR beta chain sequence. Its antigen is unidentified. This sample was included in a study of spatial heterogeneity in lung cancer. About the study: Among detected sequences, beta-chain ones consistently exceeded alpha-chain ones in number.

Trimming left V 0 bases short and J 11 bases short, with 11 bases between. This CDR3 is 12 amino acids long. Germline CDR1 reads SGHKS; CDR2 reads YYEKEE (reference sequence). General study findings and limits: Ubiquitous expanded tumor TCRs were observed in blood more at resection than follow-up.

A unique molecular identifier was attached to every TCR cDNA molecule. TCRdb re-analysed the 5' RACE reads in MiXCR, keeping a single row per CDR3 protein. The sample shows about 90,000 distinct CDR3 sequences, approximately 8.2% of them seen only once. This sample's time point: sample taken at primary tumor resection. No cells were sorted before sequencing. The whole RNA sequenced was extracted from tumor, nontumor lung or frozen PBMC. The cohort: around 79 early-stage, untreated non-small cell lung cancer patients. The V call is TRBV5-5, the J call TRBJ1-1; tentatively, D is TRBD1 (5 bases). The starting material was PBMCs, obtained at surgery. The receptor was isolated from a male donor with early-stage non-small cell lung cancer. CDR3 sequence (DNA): TGTGCCAGCAGCTTGGGACAGCAAAGTGCTTTCTTT. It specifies CASSLGQQSAFF.